The T cell receptor (beta chain) under discussion was sequenced for a study of blood T cell repertoires in COVID-19 (dated by TCRdb to the early 2020s). Background on the whole study: Collaborator samples came from the United States, Italy and Spain and covered acute and convalescent phases of COVID-19. The prospective study material was composed of cDNA or gDNA derived from T cells, B-cell-depleted T cells, or PBMCs. Subjects who had been exposed to COVID-19, were actively infected with it, or had recovered from it provided the deeply sampled blood TCRbeta repertoires that made up the dataset. The repertoires were released in a freely available public database intended as a resource for research on the immune response to SARS-CoV-2. The samples were drawn from the first 160 participants of the ongoing ImmuneRACE study and from 1,254 subjects provided by 6 global collaborators. A de-identified subject ID, COVID-19 status, age in years and sex were almost always included in the sample metadata. Where available, HLA class I and class II types were obtained from metadata supplied by the sample provider rather than from assay-based typing.

This clone is categorized as hyperexpanded (1% or more). Its antigen target is currently unknown. Per-nucleotide qualities are absent, and no much larger clonotype sits a single base away. The immunoSEQ Assay, a bias-controlled multiplex PCR, was used to amplify TCRbeta CDR3 regions from genomic DNA. Processing in the source paper ran as follows. Within the assay, amplification of reference gene primers was used to estimate how many nucleated cells each sample contained. To quantify the absolute abundance of each unique TCRbeta CDR3 rearrangement, sequence reads were collapsed and filtered. Productive Simpson clonality was computed per sample as the square root of Simpson's diversity index over productive rearrangements. TCRdb mirrors the immuneACCESS table, restricted to in-frame sequences. Some clones are absent from its copies; in checked studies, under half trace to an unresolved V gene, and the reason for the others is unknown. Clonal size and the V and J genes are those of that table, whereas D and trimming came from the DNA. Across this sample there are approximately 12,000 clones, with about 87% seen only once. Jointly, the top ten make up about 10% of the sample.

The paper's findings and limits, for the study overall: The amount of clinical and demographic metadata varied by source and participant and was provided uncurated.

The collaborating institutions used their own protocols to collect whole blood in K2EDTA tubes. Collaborator samples were shipped for TCRbeta analysis as frozen whole blood, isolated PBMCs, or DNA extracted from either sample type. CDR1 and CDR2, looked up from the germline V gene (reference sequence), are SGHKS and YYEKEE. V loses 4 bases at its end and J loses 9 bases; junction bases beyond the gene matches: 14. The CDR3 spans 17 residues, from the cysteine through the phenylalanine. CDR3 DNA is the only sequence kept; it has 51 bases, read in frame from the first base. Source material: peripheral blood. The rearranged segments are TRBV5-5 and TRBJ2-1; 12 nucleotides in the junction match TRBD2. This sequence originates from a human donor in a cohort sampled during active COVID-19. The CDR3 protein is CASSPYLRLAGVSEQFF. The DNA sequence is TGTGCCAGCAGCCCCTACTTGAGACTAGCGGGGGTATCTGAGCAGTTCTTC.